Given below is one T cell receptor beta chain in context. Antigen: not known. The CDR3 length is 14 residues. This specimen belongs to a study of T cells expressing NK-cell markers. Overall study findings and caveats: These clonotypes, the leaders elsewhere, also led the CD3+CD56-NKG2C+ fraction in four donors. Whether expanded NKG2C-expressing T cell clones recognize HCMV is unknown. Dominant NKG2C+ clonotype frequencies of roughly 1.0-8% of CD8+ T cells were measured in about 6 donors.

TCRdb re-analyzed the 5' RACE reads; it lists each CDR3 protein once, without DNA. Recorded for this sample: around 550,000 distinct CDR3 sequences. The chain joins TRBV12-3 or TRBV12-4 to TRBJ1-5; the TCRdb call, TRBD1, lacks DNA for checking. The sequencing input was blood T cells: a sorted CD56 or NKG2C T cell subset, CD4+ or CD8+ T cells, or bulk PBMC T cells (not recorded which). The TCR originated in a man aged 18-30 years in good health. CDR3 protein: CASSPRDRAQPQHF.